Presented here are 27 T cell receptor beta chains from one specimen sequenced in a study of blood T cell repertoires in COVID-19. Generated by immunoSEQ multiplex PCR, the TCRdb table keeps only in-frame clones and is missing some. Counted here are some 200,000 clones, roughly 84% occurring once; the ten biggest clones make up approximately 7.2%. The source material was PBMCs or T cells enriched from blood (not recorded which). These TCRs come from a man aged 25-45 years in a cohort exposed to, infected with or recovered from COVID-19 (not recorded which).

The chain links TRBV23-1 to TRBJ2-1; 9 bases fit TRBD1. TRBV23-1 is an open reading frame whose function is uncertain. J was trimmed by 7 bases and V by 5 bases; bases with no gene match: 6. The CDR3 covers 14 residues. As DNA, the CDR3 is TGCGCCAGCAGTGTCCGGGACAGGGAGAATGAGCAGTTCTTC. Translated, it gives CASSVRDRENEQFF.

The chain joins TRBV19 to TRBJ2-2; 8 bases are shared with TRBD1. The CDR3 length is 16 residues. Germline CDR1 is LNHDA and CDR2 is SQIVND (reference sequence). After removal of 4 bases from V and 0 bases from J, the junction contained 4 bases not matched to a gene. In nucleotides, the CDR3 is TGTGCCAGTAGTACAGACAGGGGTGCGAACACCGGGGAGCTGTTTTTT. It encodes CASSTDRGANTGELFF.

This clone was seen a few times. The chain joins TRBV3-1 (or the pseudogene TRBV3-2) to TRBJ1-2; 9 bases fit TRBD1. V lost 1 base, J lost 5 bases, and 14 bases stayed unmatched. This CDR3 contains 18 residues. In germline, CDR1 is LGHDT, CDR2 YNNKEL (reference sequence). As DNA, the CDR3 is TGTGCCAGCAGCCAAGTTTCCAAGTGGGGACAGGGCGGGTATGGCTACACCTTC. This sequence encodes CASSQVSKWGQGGYGYTF.

V usage is TRBV7-9 and J usage is TRBJ1-1; no clear D gene. CDR3 length: 15 amino acids. Trimming pared 5 bases from V and 1 base from J, leaving 14 bases between. Germline assignment: CDR1 SEHNR and CDR2 FQNEAQ (reference sequence). The CDR3 DNA reads TGTGCCAGCAGCCCACGGAGGGTTCAGAACACTGAAGCTTTCTTT. Encoded protein: CASSPRRVQNTEAFF.

The chain combines TRBV20-1 with TRBJ2-7; the match to TRBD2 covers 7 bases. V lost 3 bases and J lost 0; bases outside the gene matches: 8. The CDR3 consists of 15 residues. Germline loops: CDR1 DFQATT, CDR2 SNEGSKA (reference sequence). CDR3 sequence (DNA): TGCAGTGCTAGTTCCCCAGCGGGAAACTCCTACGAGCAGTACTTC. Amino acid sequence: CSASSPAGNSYEQYF.

This chain connects TRBV27 to TRBJ2-3; 7 bases match TRBD2. The CDR3 loop spans 12 amino acids. Germline V gene lookup returns CDR1 MNHEY and CDR2 SMNVEV (reference sequence). Trimming cost V 6 bases and J 5 bases; bases outside gene matches: 2. In nucleotides, the CDR3 is TGTGCCAGCAGGGCTAGCGGAGATACGCAGTATTTT. Translation: CASRASGDTQYF.

This rearrangement joins TRBV7-3 to TRBJ2-5; 7 nucleotides match TRBD1. V shed 5 bases, J shed 2 bases, and the junction held 11 bases outside the gene matches. CDR3 size: 16 residues. The germline CDR1 and CDR2 sequences are SGHTA and FQGTGA. CDR3 nucleotides: TGTGCCAGCAGCACACACCTCCAGGGGGATCAAGAGACCCAGTACTTC. Translating it yields CASSTHLQGDQETQYF.

In DNA, the CDR3 is TGTGCCAGTAGTGACCCCAGAGGGGGCGAAAGGGAAAAACTGTTTTTT. It encodes CASSDPRGGEREKLFF. The chain joins TRBV19 to TRBJ1-4, with TRBD1 identical over 7 bases. The CDR3 totals 16 residues. After removal of 5 bases from V and 8 bases from J, the junction contained 14 bases not matched to a gene. Germline assignment: CDR1 LNHDA and CDR2 SQIVND (reference sequence).

The rearrangement links TRBV7-8 to TRBJ2-2; D may be TRBD2 (5 bases). Germline V CDR1 and CDR2: SGHVS, FQNEAQ. CDR3 size: 15 residues. The V and J ends lost 1 base and 6 bases respectively, with 12 bases between them. DNA for the CDR3: TGTGCCAGCAGCTTAGGCATCGGGGTCGCCGGGGAGCTGTTTTTT. It encodes CASSLGIGVAGELFF.

This chain uses TRBV27 with TRBJ1-4, with 7 positions matching TRBD1. CDR1 MNHEY and CDR2 SMNVEV come from the germline V gene (reference sequence). This CDR3 spans 15 amino acids. The ends lost 5 bases at V and 5 bases at J; junction bases unmatched: 8. CDR3 loop: CASSKQGFTNEKLFF. The CDR3 region has the DNA TGTGCCAGCAGTAAACAGGGGTTTACCAATGAAAAACTGTTTTTT.

The V call is TRBV24-1, the J call TRBJ2-7; 7 bases agree with TRBD1. The V gene end was trimmed by 6 bases and the J gene end by 3 bases; junction bases not matched to a gene: 10. Germline loops: CDR1 KGHDR, CDR2 SFDVKD. The CDR3 consists of 15 residues. CDR3 residues: CATSLGTESFYEQYF. CDR3 DNA sequence: TGTGCCACCAGTCTAGGGACAGAAAGCTTCTACGAGCAGTACTTC.

The gene calls are TRBV14 and TRBJ2-7; weak D call: TRBD1 (6 bases). V lost 2 bases and J lost 5, with 16 bases in between. This CDR3 has 15 residues. Germline V gene lookup returns CDR1 SGHDN and CDR2 FVKESK. CDR3 coding DNA: TGTGCCAGCAGCCAAAACACAGGGATCTTCCACGAGCAGTACTTC. Protein product: CASSQNTGIFHEQYF.

The chain carries TRBV6-5 and TRBJ1-2; D is uncertain. The germline gives CDR1 MNHEY, CDR2 SVGAGI. V lost 5 bases and J 4 bases, leaving 11 bases between the germline ends. This CDR3 has 13 residues. CDR3 nucleotide sequence: TGTGCCAGCAGTACCAGGTCCACCTATGGCTACACCTTC. This gives the protein CASSTRSTYGYTF.

The gene calls are TRBV4-1 and TRBJ2-7, with 7 bases fitting TRBD2. The CDR3 spans 19 residues. CDR1 is MGHRA and CDR2 is YSYEKL in the germline V gene. V lost 1 base to trimming and J lost 7 bases; unmatched junction nucleotides: 22. CDR3 sequence (DNA): TGCGCCAGCAGCCAAGTGATCCCCCTCTCCCAACTAGCGATCGAGGAGCAGTACTTC. Protein: CASSQVIPLSQLAIEEQYF.

The chain couples TRBV5-4 to TRBJ1-2, with D possibly TRBD1 on 6 matching bases. The CDR3 extends over 13 amino acids. Germline assignment: CDR1 SGHNT and CDR2 YYREEE (reference sequence). Trimming removed 2 bases from V and 8 bases from J, with 13 bases in between. The CDR3 spells CASSFGGAVGYTF. CDR3 nucleotide sequence: TGTGCCAGCAGCTTCGGGGGGGCCGTAGGCTACACCTTC. Full variable domain (missing parts from reference TRBV5-4 and TRBJ1-2): ETGVTQSPTHLIKTRGQQVTLRCSSQSGHNTVSWYQQALGQGPQFIFQYYREEENGRGNFPPRFSGLQFPNYSSELNVNALELDDSALYLCASSFGGAVGYTFGSGTRLTVV.

V and J are TRBV7-6 and TRBJ2-2; TRBD2 matches 8 bases. Germline trimming cut 5 bases from V and 3 bases from J; bases unmatched to any gene: 17. Germline lookup yields CDR1 SGHVS and CDR2 FNYEAQ. This CDR3 spans 19 amino acids. CDR3 bases: TGTGCCAGCAGCCTAACCCCCGGAGGGAGCGGGGGAGACACCGGGGAGCTGTTTTTT. This encodes CASSLTPGGSGGDTGELFF. Full variable domain (outside the CDR3, taken from reference TRBV7-6 and TRBJ2-2): GAGVSQSPRYKVTKRGQDVALRCDPISGHVSLYWYRQALGQGPEFLTYFNYEAQQDKSGLPNDRFSAERPEGSISTLTIQRTEQRDSAMYRCASSLTPGGSGGDTGELFFGEGSRLTVL.

This chain links TRBV6-5 with TRBJ2-2, with 7 bases that match TRBD1. Looked up from germline, CDR1 is MNHEY and CDR2 is SVGAGI. The CDR3 is made up of 15 amino acids. V lost 6 bases, J lost 4 bases, and 8 bases stayed unmatched. The CDR3 DNA follows: TGTGCCAGCAGAAAATCAGACAGGGTCACCGGGGAGCTGTTTTTT. It codes for CASRKSDRVTGELFF.

V gene TRBV11-2 combines with J gene TRBJ2-1; TRBD2 aligns across 8 bases. Trimming removed 5 bases from V and 6 bases from J; junction bases left unmatched: 12. There are 16 residues in the CDR3. CDR1 and CDR2 (germline): SGHAT, FQNNGV. CDR3 region: CASSPPSAGGANEQFF. The CDR3 DNA is TGTGCCAGCAGCCCGCCCTCCGCGGGAGGTGCCAATGAGCAGTTCTTC.

The chain links TRBV27 to TRBJ2-3; D is perhaps TRBD2 (5 bases). The V gene's germline CDR1 is MNHEY and CDR2 SMNVEV (reference sequence). The CDR3 contains 13 residues. V was clipped by 4 bases and J by 6 bases, with 11 bases between them. This chain's CDR3 is CASSSLAEDTQYF. CDR3 in DNA: TGTGCCAGCAGTTCTCTAGCCGAGGATACGCAGTATTTT.

This clone has just one count. The rearrangement uses TRBV10-3 and TRBJ1-2, with 10 bases fitting TRBD1. V dropped 7 bases and J dropped 6; count of bases not matched to a gene: 8. The germline CDR1 and CDR2 sequences are ENHRY and SYGVKD. The CDR3 sequence is 14 residues long. CDR3 nucleotides: TGTGCCATCACCGGGACAGGGGCTAATGATGGCTACACCTTC. Protein: CAITGTGANDGYTF.

This sequence joins TRBV10-3 and TRBJ2-3; tentative D call: TRBD1 (6 bases). This CDR3 has 15 amino acids. In germline, CDR1 is ENHRY, CDR2 SYGVKD. The ends were cut back, 4 bases at V and 2 bases at J, with 13 bases in the middle. The CDR3 reads CAISVLQGNTDTQYF. CDR3 DNA sequence: TGTGCCATCAGTGTTTTACAGGGCAACACAGATACGCAGTATTTT.

The V call is TRBV7-2, the J call TRBJ1-1, with 8 bases matching TRBD1. There are 15 residues in the CDR3. V was clipped by 6 bases and J by 4 bases; unmatched bases: 10. CDR1 is SGHTA, CDR2 FQGNSA, per germline. CDR3 nucleotides: TGTGCCAGCAGTGGTGGACAGGGCCTGCGCACTGAAGCTTTCTTT. It yields the protein CASSGGQGLRTEAFF.

The J gene is TRBJ2-1, the V gene TRBV18, with 7 bases fitting TRBD1. With 3 bases clipped from V and 1 base from J, the junction kept 6 bases outside the gene matches. This CDR3 region has 16 residues. Germline V gene sequence: CDR1 KGHSH, CDR2 LQKENI. The chain's CDR3 is CASSPTGDLSYNEQFF. The CDR3 nucleotides are TGTGCCAGCTCACCCACAGGGGATTTATCCTACAATGAGCAGTTCTTC.

This clone appeared a single time. The chain couples TRBV5-4 to TRBJ1-5, with D possibly TRBD1 on 5 matching bases. This CDR3 contains 17 residues. The ends were cut back, 4 bases at V and 4 bases at J, with 21 bases in the middle. The germline gives CDR1 SGHNT, CDR2 YYREEE (reference sequence). CDR3 protein: CASSLRQSHYLNQPQHF. CDR3 bases: TGTGCCAGCAGCCTACGACAGTCACATTATCTGAATCAGCCCCAGCATTTT.

The chain recombines TRBV24-1 with TRBJ1-4, with a tentative D call TRBD1 (6 bases). Germline V CDR1 and CDR2: KGHDR, SFDVKD. Trimming stripped 4 bases from V and 7 bases from J, with 12 bases between. This CDR3 comprises 14 residues. CDR3: CATSEAGHPEKLFF. CDR3 DNA: TGTGCCACCAGTGAAGCGGGACACCCTGAAAAACTGTTTTTT.

The chain uses TRBV7-9 and TRBJ2-7; TRBD1 agrees at 10 bases. V gave up 1 base and J gave up 2 bases; unmatched junction bases: 2. Germline CDR1 is SEHNR and CDR2 is FQNEAQ (reference sequence). CDR3 length equals 15 residues. The CDR3 DNA reads as TGTGCCAGCAGCTTAGATGGGACAGGGGCCTACGAGCAGTACTTC. Its protein is CASSLDGTGAYEQYF.

V is TRBV27 and J is TRBJ1-6; TRBD1 matches 8 bases. From germline, CDR1 is MNHEY and CDR2 SMNVEV (reference sequence). Trimming removed 3 bases from V and 8 bases from J; junction bases left unmatched: 9. The CDR3 has 16 residues. This chain's CDR3 is CASSFRPTGVDSPLHF. CDR3 bases: TGTGCCAGCAGTTTCCGCCCGACAGGGGTGGATTCACCCCTCCACTTT.